This is a list of T cell receptor beta chains from one sample in a study of early T cells in non-severe SARS-CoV-2 infection. TCRdb redid the calling of the 5' RACE reads with MiXCR, one entry per CDR3 protein. The sample contains about 61,000 distinct CDR3 sequences, almost 9.5% of which appear only once. Material: whole blood. These receptors all stem from an adult who was a healthcare worker with PCR-confirmed SARS-CoV-2 infection or an uninfected control (not recorded which). Each CDR3 is given with its conserved first and last residue. Each record gives: V gene, J gene, D gene, clone size, CDR3 DNA, CDR3 protein. D genes are given only for firm matches. A row's size may be missing; if present it is once, few, many or a size class.

TRBV12-3/TRBV12-4	TRBJ1-4	TRBD1	many	TGTGCCAGCAGTTCGGGACAGGGGGAAAAACTGTTTTTT	CASSSGQGEKLFF
TRBV11-2	TRBJ1-6	TRBD1	.	TGTGCCAGCAGCTTAGAAGGGACAGCCTCACCCCTCCACTTT	CASSLEGTASPLHF
TRBV4-2	TRBJ2-5	.	.	TGTGCCAGCAGCCAAGAGGGTTGGGGGGAAGAGACCCAGTACTTC	CASSQEGWGEETQYF
TRBV4-1	TRBJ2-1	.	few	TGCGCCAGCAGCCAAGGGATACAGTTCTTTGACTCCTACAATGAGCAGTTCTTC	CASSQGIQFFDSYNEQFF
TRBV6-5	TRBJ2-5	.	.	TGTGCCAGCAGTTATGGTCCCGGACCCAAGTACTTC	CASSYGPGPKYF
TRBV30	TRBJ2-5	.	few	TGTGCCTGGAGTGTCTTTGGGACCCAGTACTTC	CAWSVFGTQYF
TRBV28	TRBJ1-2	.	.	TGTGCCAGCAGTTCCGGGGATAGAGACTATGGCTACACCTTC	CASSSGDRDYGYTF
TRBV5-1	TRBJ2-1	TRBD1	.	TGCGCCAGCAGCCAAGGACAGGTGTACAATGAGCAGTTCTTC	CASSQGQVYNEQFF
TRBV5-4	TRBJ1-3	.	.	TGTGCCAGCAGTACGGACAGCTTGCCCTCTGGAAACACCATATATTTT	CASSTDSLPSGNTIYF
TRBV29-1	TRBJ2-2	TRBD2	many	TGCAGCGTCGCTACCGGGACTAGCGGGTCCGGGGAGCTGTTTTTT	CSVATGTSGSGELFF
TRBV6-2/TRBV6-3	TRBJ2-5	.	few	TGTGCCAGCAGTTACTCGCGGCTAGCCCAAGAGACCCAGTACTTC	CASSYSRLAQETQYF
TRBV11-2	TRBJ2-3	.	many	TGTGCCAGCAGCTTGGCGGGGGCGGGCACAGATACGCAGTATTTT	CASSLAGAGTDTQYF
TRBV4-2	TRBJ1-2	TRBD1	.	TGTGCCAGCAGCCAAGACCTGCCAGGGGGAGGGTTGTATGGCTACACCTTC	CASSQDLPGGGLYGYTF
TRBV19	TRBJ1-3	.	.	TGTGCCAGTAGTCCCCGGGGCAGCTCTGGAAACACCATATATTTT	CASSPRGSSGNTIYF
TRBV12-3/TRBV12-4	TRBJ1-5	.	many	TGTGCCAGCAGTTTCTTGGTAAGCAATCAGCCCCAGCATTTT	CASSFLVSNQPQHF
TRBV20-1	TRBJ2-3	TRBD2	.	TGCAGTGCTTCGAGAGCGGGGGGGGACACAGATACGCAGTATTTT	CSASRAGGDTDTQYF
TRBV20-1	TRBJ2-3	TRBD2	few	TGCAGTGCACCTAGCGGGGGCTTTGCAGATACGCAGTATTTT	CSAPSGGFADTQYF
TRBV20-1	TRBJ1-1	.	.	TGCAGTGCTAGAGGTGGACAAGCGAACACTGAAGCTTTCTTT	CSARGGQANTEAFF
TRBV7-2	TRBJ1-2	.	.	TGTGCCAGCAGCTTAGCGCTACAGCGGCACTATGGCTACACCTTC	CASSLALQRHYGYTF
TRBV12-3/TRBV12-4	TRBJ2-5	.	few	TGTGCCAGCAGTTTAGACCCCGCCGAGACCCAGTACTTC	CASSLDPAETQYF
TRBV7-2	TRBJ2-5	TRBD2	.	TGTGCCAGCAGCGTCGGGACTAGCGGGGGGCAGGGGACCCAGTACTTC	CASSVGTSGGQGTQYF
TRBV10-1	TRBJ1-1	.	.	TGCGCCAGCAGTGAGTCTAACCGGGGTGGCACTGAAGCTTTCTTT	CASSESNRGGTEAFF
TRBV4-1	TRBJ1-3	.	.	TGCGCCAGCAGCCAAACGGACAGCCACTCTGGAAACACCATATATTTT	CASSQTDSHSGNTIYF
TRBV5-1	TRBJ2-1	TRBD2	few	TGCGCCAGCAGCGACCCTAGCGGGGGTCCCTACAATGAGCAGTTCTTC	CASSDPSGGPYNEQFF
TRBV6-4	TRBJ1-2	.	.	TGTGCCAGCAGATACTTACCGCGGACAAAAATTGGCTACACCTTC	CASRYLPRTKIGYTF
TRBV5-1	TRBJ2-3	.	many	TGCGCCAGCAGCCGCGGAGAGGGTGGCAGTAGCACAGATACGCAGTATTTT	CASSRGEGGSSTDTQYF
TRBV29-1	TRBJ1-2	.	many	TGCAGCGTTGGCAGGGAGGGCAATGGCTACACCTTC	CSVGREGNGYTF
TRBV7-3	TRBJ2-3	.	many	TGTGCCAGCAGCCCTACTTTTGGAACGAAAGATACGCAGTATTTT	CASSPTFGTKDTQYF
TRBV4-1	TRBJ2-3	TRBD2	few	TGCGCCAGCAGCCAAGACACCAGGACTAGCGGGGGGGCGGCTACAGTAACAGATACGCAGTATTTT	CASSQDTRTSGGAATVTDTQYF
TRBV14	TRBJ2-5	TRBD1	.	TGTGCCAGCAGCCCGCGACAGGGGCAAGAGACCCAGTACTTC	CASSPRQGQETQYF
TRBV27	TRBJ2-4	TRBD2	many	TGTGCCACCAGAATAGCGGGGGGGACGAACATTCAGTACTTC	CATRIAGGTNIQYF
TRBV29-1	TRBJ2-1	TRBD1	few	TGCAGCGTTGTTCCGCGACAGGGCAATGAGCAGTTCTTC	CSVVPRQGNEQFF
TRBV7-6	TRBJ2-3	.	.	TGTGCCAGCAGCCGAATTGGGGGACCTAGCACAGATACGCAGTATTTT	CASSRIGGPSTDTQYF
TRBV30	TRBJ2-3	TRBD2	many	TGTGCCTGGAGTTATTATAGCGGGGGGGCTTCAGATACGCAGTATTTT	CAWSYYSGGASDTQYF
TRBV7-9	TRBJ1-5	.	few	TGTGCCAGCAGCTCGGACAGCTTAAATCAGCCCCAGCATTTT	CASSSDSLNQPQHF
TRBV29-1	TRBJ2-1	.	.	TGCAGCGTTGAGGAATACTCCTACAATGAGCAGTTCTTC	CSVEEYSYNEQFF
TRBV5-4	TRBJ2-6	.	many	TGTGCCAGCAGCGTGATGTCTGGGGCCAACGTCCTGATTTTC	CASSVMSGANVLIF
TRBV27	TRBJ2-1	.	many	TGTGCCAGCAGTTTAGTCCGGACTCAGAACAATGAGCAGTTCTTC	CASSLVRTQNNEQFF
TRBV30	TRBJ2-1	.	few	TGTGCCTGGAGTAGGACGGGGGCCTACAATGAGCAGTTCTTC	CAWSRTGAYNEQFF
TRBV5-1	TRBJ2-5	.	few	TGCGCCAGCAGCCCGACCGGGGACCAAGAGACCCAGTACTTC	CASSPTGDQETQYF
TRBV4-1	TRBJ1-1	.	few	TGCGCCAGCAGCCAAGGTAGACAGGCGGGGAACACTGAAGCTTTCTTT	CASSQGRQAGNTEAFF
TRBV6-2/TRBV6-3	TRBJ1-2	.	many	TGTGCCAGCAGTTACCTGGCGGGACAAGGATATGGCTACACCTTC	CASSYLAGQGYGYTF
TRBV9	TRBJ2-3	.	medium-sized	TGTGCCAGCAGCACATGGGACCTTTTCACAGATACGCAGTATTTT	CASSTWDLFTDTQYF
TRBV29-1	TRBJ2-1	TRBD1	.	TGCAGTGGGGACAGGGACAATGAGCAGTTCTTC	CSGDRDNEQFF
TRBV7-8	TRBJ1-5	.	many	TGTGCCAGCAGCCTCCCCGGGGGGGGGAATAATCAGCCCCAGCATTTT	CASSLPGGGNNQPQHF
TRBV4-1	TRBJ2-6	TRBD1	many	TGCGCCAGCAGCCGTGGACAGGCTTACTCTGGGGCCAACGTCCTGACTTTC	CASSRGQAYSGANVLTF